This T cell receptor beta chain was found in a study of blood T cell repertoires in COVID-19. Study as a whole: From T cells, B-cell-depleted T cells, or PBMCs came the material, which was cDNA or gDNA.

In its sample, this clone was seen a few times. Under the authors' procedure: Estimation of nucleated cell counts was performed using reference gene primer amplification. Here immunoSEQ multiplex PCR was the method, and the copy in TCRdb shows in-frame clones only, minus some. V and J calls and clone size come straight from that table; D and trimming were deduced from the DNA. The profile shows tens of thousands of clones, 85% of them singletons. The source is a man aged 60 to 75 with acute or convalescent COVID-19. Sequenced: peripheral blood.

CDR3 in DNA: TGCGCCAGCAGCCAAGATGGGGGTACAGGGTGGGGGAGCAATCAGCCCCAGCATTTT. Protein: CASSQDGGTGWGSNQPQHF. The chain combines TRBV4-1 with TRBJ1-5; tentatively, D is TRBD1 (6 bases). This CDR3 spans 19 amino acids. The germline CDR1 and CDR2 sequences are MGHRA and YSYEKL. Trimming pared 0 bases from V and 1 base from J, leaving 19 bases between.